These 10 T cell receptor beta chains were all obtained from the same sample, sequenced in a study of cytomegalovirus exposure and HLA in healthy donors. PCR amplification relied on 60 Vbeta primers (plus 13 Jbeta primers). Some clones are missing from TCRdb's copy, which holds only in-frame ones; the method was immunoSEQ multiplex PCR. The table includes under 250,000 clones, around 86% detected once. Sequenced material: PBMCs. The receptors stem from a woman in her fifties or sixties in good health and CMV-seropositive.

This clone was observed once. This CDR3 is also generated by other DNA sequences in the sample. The chain carries TRBV11-2 and TRBJ2-7, with D unclear. Trimming removed 4 bases from V and 2 bases from J, with 3 bases in between. Looked up from germline, CDR1 is SGHAT and CDR2 is FQNNGV. The CDR3 is 11 amino acids. CDR3 protein: CASSSTYEQYF. CDR3 DNA sequence: TGTGCCAGCAGCTCAACCTACGAGCAGTACTTC.

The chain is built from TRBV9 and TRBJ1-2, with a possible D match to TRBD1 (6 bases). The V gene lost 4 bases and the J gene lost 6 bases, with 10 bases spanning the gap. The CDR3 extends over 12 amino acids. Germline-derived CDR1 and CDR2 are SGDLS and YYNGEE. DNA for the CDR3: TGTGCCAGCAGCCTACCAGGGGATGGCTACACCTTC. Amino acid sequence: CASSLPGDGYTF.

This clone is a singleton in its sample. The gene calls are TRBV7-2 and TRBJ1-3; 8 bases agree with TRBD1. This CDR3 spans 17 amino acids. V shed 3 bases and J 4 bases; nucleotides not matched to a gene: 11. Germline loops: CDR1 SGHTA, CDR2 FQGNSA. DNA of the CDR3: TGTGCCAGCAGCTTTTCAGGGGGCCCATCCTTCGGAAACACCATATATTTT. Protein: CASSFSGGPSFGNTIYF.

The rearrangement joins TRBV5-1 to TRBJ2-7, with D perhaps TRBD1 (5 bases). The CDR3 runs to 14 residues. Trimming removed 2 bases at V and 0 bases at J, with 9 bases between. The V gene's germline CDR1 is SGHRS and CDR2 YFSETQ. CDR3 coding DNA: TGCGCCAGCAGCTTCGACAGAGACTCCTACGAGCAGTACTTC. Encoded protein: CASSFDRDSYEQYF.

CDR3: CASSLGRGSTDTQYF. The DNA for the CDR3 is TGTGCCAGCAGTTTAGGGCGGGGAAGCACAGATACGCAGTATTTT. This chain uses TRBV27 with TRBJ2-3; D might be TRBD2 (6 bases). The CDR3 covers 15 residues. The germline V gene encodes CDR1 MNHEY and CDR2 SMNVEV (reference sequence). V lost 2 bases and J lost 0, with 9 bases in between.

The V and J genes are TRBV7-2 and TRBJ1-5; 8 positions match TRBD1. The CDR3 sequence is 14 residues long. V lost 4 bases, J lost 4 bases, and 3 bases stayed unmatched. Germline lookup yields CDR1 SGHTA and CDR2 FQGNSA. This CDR3 reads CASSWTGKNQPQHF. The CDR3 DNA sequence: TGTGCCAGCAGCTGGACAGGGAAAAATCAGCCCCAGCATTTT.

The chain joins TRBV6-5 to TRBJ1-2; D is unclear. Trimming took off 5 bases at V and 4 bases at J, with 11 bases between the two ends. The CDR3 runs 13 residues. Germline V gene sequence: CDR1 MNHEY, CDR2 SVGAGI. CDR3 sequence (DNA): TGTGCCAGCAGTGAATCGCAGGTCTATGGCTACACCTTC. It encodes CASSESQVYGYTF.

This chain uses TRBV19 with TRBJ1-6; no clear D gene. This CDR3 is 18 amino acids long. V was trimmed by 1 base and J by 4 bases, leaving 17 bases between them. Germline-derived CDR1 and CDR2 are LNHDA and SQIVND (reference sequence). In nucleotides, the CDR3 is TGTGCCAGTAGTATAGTTCTCAGGAAAAGAGGGTATAATTCACCCCTCCACTTT. Protein: CASSIVLRKRGYNSPLHF.

In DNA, the CDR3 is TGTGCCAGCAGTACAGGGGGCGTAAAGCCCCAGCATTTT. This gives the protein CASSTGGVKPQHF. J is TRBJ1-5 and V is TRBV28, with TRBD1 matching over 9 bases. With V trimmed by 5 bases and J by 8 bases, 4 bases remained unmatched. The germline V gene encodes CDR1 MDHEN and CDR2 SYDVKM. The CDR3 has 13 amino acids.

The chain carries TRBV7-9 and TRBJ1-2; D gene uncertain. Trimming removed 5 bases at V and 7 bases at J, with 8 bases between. CDR3 length: 11 amino acids. Germline CDR1 is SEHNR and CDR2 is FQNEAQ (reference sequence). The CDR3 DNA follows: TGTGCCAGCAGCCCGGGGTTTGGCTACACCTTC. It specifies CASSPGFGYTF.